These T cell receptor beta chains were read from a single sample in a study of blood T cell repertoires in COVID-19. The protocol was immunoSEQ multiplex PCR, while the TCRdb copy is restricted to in-frame clones and leaves out a portion. Among about 300,000 clones, about nine tenths were seen once, and the ten largest hold over 6%. Material: peripheral blood. These receptors all stem from a woman in her thirties who had recovered from COVID-19. Both conserved end residues are part of each CDR3. A D gene is named only where the DNA matches it firmly. The size entry is marked missing in some rows and otherwise reads once, few, many or a size class.

CDR3 protein,CDR3 DNA,J gene,clone size,D gene,V gene
CASSPSRGAGNTIYF,TGTGCCAGCTCACCATCTCGAGGAGCCGGAAACACCATATATTTT,TRBJ1-3,.,.,TRBV18
CASSLRAGNTEAFF,TGTGCCAGCAGCTTAAGGGCGGGAAACACTGAAGCTTTCTTT,TRBJ1-1,once,.,TRBV7-2
CASSLVTTETQYF,TGTGCCAGCAGCTTAGTGACTACCGAGACCCAGTACTTC,TRBJ2-5,.,.,TRBV7-6
CAWSVQGGGQPQHF,TGTGCCTGGAGTGTACAGGGGGGAGGGCAGCCCCAGCATTTT,TRBJ1-5,.,TRBD1,TRBV30
CASSQDQGEQFF,TGTGCCAGCAGCCAAGATCAGGGCGAGCAGTTCTTC,TRBJ2-1,.,.,TRBV3-1/TRBV3-2
CASRRDGSYEQYF,TGTGCCAGCAGGCGGGACGGATCCTACGAGCAGTACTTC,TRBJ2-7,.,.,TRBV27
CASSHHSGLGPETQYF,TGTGCCAGCAGCCATCACTCGGGACTAGGTCCAGAGACCCAGTACTTC,TRBJ2-5,.,TRBD2,TRBV14
CASSSGQGPQYF,TGTGCCAGCAGCTCAGGCCAGGGGCCGCAGTATTTT,TRBJ2-3,few,.,TRBV7-9
CASSVVGTGGHEQYF,TGTGCCAGCAGCGTAGTTGGGACAGGGGGCCACGAGCAGTACTTC,TRBJ2-7,.,TRBD1,TRBV9
CASSLARNTEAFF,TGTGCCAGCAGCTTAGCCCGGAACACTGAAGCTTTCTTT,TRBJ1-1,.,.,TRBV7-2
CASSVRGFSYEQYF,TGTGCCAGCAGTGTGAGAGGGTTCTCCTACGAGCAGTACTTC,TRBJ2-7,.,.,TRBV2
CSASKKGLNEQFF,TGCAGTGCTAGTAAGAAGGGGCTCAATGAGCAGTTCTTC,TRBJ2-1,.,.,TRBV20-1
CASRLGGISGNTIYF,TGTGCCAGCAGACTGGGGGGTATTTCAGGAAACACCATATATTTT,TRBJ1-3,.,.,TRBV27
CASSNYRGLGTDTQYF,TGTGCCAGCAGCAATTACAGGGGGCTGGGGACAGATACGCAGTATTTT,TRBJ2-3,.,TRBD1,TRBV7-2
CASSATGFTGELFF,TGTGCCAGCAGTGCAACAGGGTTTACCGGGGAGCTGTTTTTT,TRBJ2-2,.,.,TRBV2
CASRLEIGGNEQYF,TGTGCCAGCAGACTCGAGATTGGAGGGAACGAGCAGTACTTC,TRBJ2-7,.,.,TRBV2
CASSEQGNYGYTF,TGTGCCAGCAGCGAACAGGGTAACTATGGCTACACCTTC,TRBJ1-2,.,.,TRBV12-3/TRBV12-4
CASSPPPGTGGPRAEAFF,TGCGCCAGCAGCCCGCCCCCCGGGACAGGGGGCCCGAGAGCTGAAGCTTTCTTT,TRBJ1-1,.,TRBD1,TRBV4-1
CASMRINPGQSYEQYF,TGTGCCAGCATGAGGATTAATCCAGGACAGTCCTACGAGCAGTACTTC,TRBJ2-7,.,.,TRBV28
CASSFTVDTQYF,TGTGCCAGCAGCTTTACGGTAGATACGCAGTATTTT,TRBJ2-3,.,.,TRBV7-8
CSASGGSGTDTQYF,TGCAGTGCGAGTGGAGGGTCGGGCACAGATACGCAGTATTTT,TRBJ2-3,once,.,TRBV20-1
CASSLEAGSYTF,TGCGCCAGCAGCTTGGAGGCAGGGAGCTACACCTTC,TRBJ1-2,.,.,TRBV5-1
CASSQVPGTGYTF,TGCGCCAGCAGCCAAGTACCGGGAACGGGCTACACCTTC,TRBJ1-2,few,.,TRBV4-1
CASSVSGYTDTQYF,TGTGCCAGCAGCGTCAGCGGATACACAGATACGCAGTATTTT,TRBJ2-3,.,.,TRBV9
CASSLVAGLGETQYF,TGCGCCAGCAGCTTGGTGGCGGGGTTAGGGGAGACCCAGTACTTC,TRBJ2-5,.,.,TRBV5-1
CASSQGYSSYNEQFF,TGTGCCAGCAGCCAGGGCTACAGCTCCTACAATGAGCAGTTCTTC,TRBJ2-1,.,.,TRBV6-6
CASSGWDRGNDYGYTF,TGTGCCAGCAGCGGATGGGACAGGGGGAATGACTATGGCTACACCTTC,TRBJ1-2,.,TRBD1,TRBV11-2
CASSQEQRNTEAFF,TGCGCCAGCAGCCAGGAACAGAGGAACACTGAAGCTTTCTTT,TRBJ1-1,once,.,TRBV4-1
CASSANPGLAAHEQYF,TGTGCCAGCAGCGCAAACCCGGGACTAGCGGCCCACGAGCAGTACTTC,TRBJ2-7,.,TRBD2,TRBV7-6
CASSLSTDTQYF,TGTGCCAGCAGCCTTAGCACAGATACGCAGTATTTT,TRBJ2-3,.,.,TRBV9
CAWSAGMNTEAFF,TGTGCCTGGAGTGCAGGGATGAACACTGAAGCTTTCTTT,TRBJ1-1,.,.,TRBV30
CASSDPGQGSYGYTF,TGTGCCAGCAGTGATCCGGGACAGGGATCCTATGGCTACACCTTC,TRBJ1-2,few,TRBD1,TRBV6-4
CASSRDSGLGNEKLFF,TGCGCCAGCAGTCGGGACAGCGGATTGGGAAATGAAAAACTGTTTTTT,TRBJ1-4,.,TRBD1,TRBV23-1
CASSLPVYGYTF,TGTGCCAGCAGCTTGCCCGTGTATGGCTACACCTTC,TRBJ1-2,once,.,TRBV5-8
CSVARRTGGDEAFF,TGCAGCGTTGCCCGACGGACAGGGGGCGATGAAGCTTTCTTT,TRBJ1-1,.,TRBD1,TRBV29-1
CASSLGLADYNEQFF,TGCGCCAGCAGCTTAGGACTAGCGGACTACAATGAGCAGTTCTTC,TRBJ2-1,.,TRBD2,TRBV5-1
CASSNYYRERNEQFF,TGTGCCAGCAGTAACTACTACAGGGAACGGAATGAGCAGTTCTTC,TRBJ2-1,once,.,TRBV28
CEAAYVPRTGHQPQHF,TGTGAAGCAGCATACGTCCCCAGGACAGGCCACCAGCCCCAGCATTTT,TRBJ1-5,.,TRBD1,TRBV2
CASSASLAGEEETQYF,TGTGCCAGCAGCGCCTCTCTAGCGGGGGAGGAAGAGACCCAGTACTTC,TRBJ2-5,few,TRBD2,TRBV9
CASSLVLGRGTEAFF,TGTGCCAGCAGCTTAGTGTTGGGCAGGGGCACTGAAGCTTTCTTT,TRBJ1-1,.,.,TRBV7-2
CASSRGENTEAFF,TGTGCCAGCTCTCGGGGGGAGAACACTGAAGCTTTCTTT,TRBJ1-1,.,.,TRBV4-2
CASSRGGPGELFF,TGTGCCAGCAGTCGCGGGGGACCCGGGGAGCTGTTTTTT,TRBJ2-2,.,TRBD2,TRBV27
CASSQDGSTGDYTF,TGTGCCAGCAGCCAAGATGGGTCGACAGGGGACTACACCTTC,TRBJ1-2,few,TRBD1,TRBV4-2
CASSLGTGYQPQHF,TGTGCCAGCTCTCTGGGGACAGGGTATCAGCCCCAGCATTTT,TRBJ1-5,.,TRBD1,TRBV28
CASSLSGGYGYTF,TGTGCCAGCAGTTTATCCGGGGGCTATGGCTACACCTTC,TRBJ1-2,.,.,TRBV28
CASSLAVFVLTHTEAFF,TGTGCCAGCAGTTTGGCGGTTTTCGTGCTAACCCACACTGAAGCTTTCTTT,TRBJ1-1,few,.,TRBV28
CASSLVPSGVNTGELFF,TGTGCCAGCAGCTTAGTCCCTAGCGGAGTCAACACCGGGGAGCTGTTTTTT,TRBJ2-2,.,TRBD2,TRBV11-2
CASSPGTGSYNEQFF,TGTGCCAGCAGCCCCGGGACAGGGTCCTACAATGAGCAGTTCTTC,TRBJ2-1,.,TRBD1,TRBV5-4
CASSSLRTASTGELFF,TGTGCCAGCAGTTCCCTCCGGACAGCCTCAACCGGGGAGCTGTTTTTT,TRBJ2-2,.,.,TRBV28
CSASMGRWGDEQYF,TGCAGTGCTAGTATGGGACGGTGGGGGGACGAGCAGTACTTC,TRBJ2-7,.,.,TRBV20-1
CASRPHREFDNEQFF,TGTGCCAGCAGGCCCCATCGGGAGTTCGACAATGAGCAGTTCTTC,TRBJ2-1,.,.,TRBV28
CASSAHRWTGTNTGELFF,TGTGCCAGCTCAGCGCACCGTTGGACAGGGACGAACACCGGGGAGCTGTTTTTT,TRBJ2-2,.,TRBD1,TRBV18
CASSRQGSGNTIYF,TGTGCCAGCAGTCGACAGGGGTCTGGAAACACCATATATTTT,TRBJ1-3,.,TRBD1,TRBV11-2